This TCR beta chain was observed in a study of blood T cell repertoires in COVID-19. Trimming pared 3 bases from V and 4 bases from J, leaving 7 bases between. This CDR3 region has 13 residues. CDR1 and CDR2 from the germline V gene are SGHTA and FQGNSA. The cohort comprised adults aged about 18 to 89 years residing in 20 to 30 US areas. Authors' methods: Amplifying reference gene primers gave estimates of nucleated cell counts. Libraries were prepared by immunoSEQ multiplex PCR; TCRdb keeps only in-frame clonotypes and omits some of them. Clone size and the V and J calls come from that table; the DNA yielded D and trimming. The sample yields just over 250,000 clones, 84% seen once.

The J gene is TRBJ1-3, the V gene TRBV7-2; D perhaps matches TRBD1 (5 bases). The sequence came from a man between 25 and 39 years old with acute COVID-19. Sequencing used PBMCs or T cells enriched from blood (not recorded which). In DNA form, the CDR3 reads TGTGCCAGCAGCTTCGGGGGGGGAAACACCATATATTTT. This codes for CASSFGGGNTIYF.